These T cell receptor beta chains were read from a single sample in a study of T cells in localized non-small cell lung cancer. Generated by immunoSEQ multiplex PCR, the TCRdb table keeps only in-frame clones and is missing some. The table includes some 56,000 clones, 86% detected once. Material: peripheral blood, obtained before any cancer treatment. The receptors were sampled from a woman aged 40-70 years with stage I lung adenocarcinoma. CDR3s include the opening cysteine and the closing phenylalanine or tryptophan. A D gene is named only where the DNA matches it firmly. The size field is filled for only some rows; it gives once, few, many or a size class.

d_call	v_call	j_call	clone_size	cdr3_length	cdr3_nt	cdr3_aa
.	TRBV30	TRBJ2-2	.	14	TGTGCCTGGAGGTGGGCCCCGAACACCGGGGAGCTGTTTTTT	CAWRWAPNTGELFF
.	TRBV29-1	TRBJ2-7	.	12	TGCAGCGCCGGGACGGGTACCTACGAGCAGTACTTC	CSAGTGTYEQYF
TRBD1	TRBV9	TRBJ2-5	.	14	TGTGCCAGCAACAAGGGGGCGGAACAAGAGACCCAGTACTTC	CASNKGAEQETQYF
TRBD1	TRBV9	TRBJ1-3	.	15	TGTGCCAGCAGCCTGGGACAGTTTTCTGGAAACACCATATATTTT	CASSLGQFSGNTIYF
TRBD2	TRBV7-2	TRBJ2-1	.	17	TGTGCCAGCAGCCTAACTATAGCGGGGGGCCGGCTCAATGAGCAGTTCTTC	CASSLTIAGGRLNEQFF
.	TRBV9	TRBJ1-4	.	14	TGTGCCAGCAGCCCAGCGGGGGGTTCTGAAAAACTGTTTTTT	CASSPAGGSEKLFF
.	TRBV30	TRBJ2-2	.	14	TGTGCCTGGAGTGTGTCGGCCCTGCACCGGGAGCTGTTTTTT	CAWSVSALHRELFF
.	TRBV6-5	TRBJ1-5	.	12	TGTGCCAGCAGTTACACGAATCAGCCCCAGCATTTT	CASSYTNQPQHF
TRBD1	TRBV27	TRBJ2-3	.	14	TGTGCCAGCAGTTCGGACAGGGACACAGATACGCAGTATTTT	CASSSDRDTDTQYF
TRBD1	TRBV6-5	TRBJ1-6	once	15	TGTGCCAGCAGTTCGACGACAGGGGCGAATTCACCCCTCCACTTT	CASSSTTGANSPLHF
.	TRBV6-6	TRBJ2-7	.	14	TGTGCCAGCAGTTACTCGGGACATGGGAACGAGCAGTACTTC	CASSYSGHGNEQYF
TRBD2	TRBV11-2	TRBJ2-5	.	15	TGTGCCAGCAGCTACTACGCGGGGGGGCAGGAGACCCAGTACTTC	CASSYYAGGQETQYF